The clone carrying this TCR beta chain was observed a handful of times. The sample originates from a study of blood T cell repertoires in COVID-19. About the study: COVID-19 samples, acute and convalescent, were from the United States, Italy and Spain.

The length of the CDR3 is 18 residues. V trimming: 0 bases; J trimming: 7 bases; junction bases outside the gene matches: 13. Per the germline V gene, CDR1 is LGHNT and CDR2 is FRNRAP. Data came from immunoSEQ multiplex PCR; TCRdb stores just in-frame clones and leaves some out. This table has a few hundred thousand clones, 85% to 90% appearing once. Those enrolled, adults aged 18 to 89 years, came from about two dozen US areas. Cohort 3 recovery required two negative PCRs, clearance, or symptom resolution. Sequenced: PBMCs or T cells enriched from blood (not recorded which). The chain joins TRBV12-5 to TRBJ1-5; 9 positions match TRBD1. The origin of this receptor is a woman between 55 and 75 years old who had recovered from COVID-19. As DNA, the CDR3 is TGTGCTAGTGGTTTGGTCTTGGGACAGGGTAGGTTCAACCAGCCCCAGCATTTT. Residues: CASGLVLGQGRFNQPQHF.